This T cell receptor beta chain came from a study of cytomegalovirus exposure and HLA in healthy donors. The CDR3 spans 15 residues. V lost 0 bases to trimming and J lost 1 base, with 8 bases between them. The germline CDR1 and CDR2 sequences are SGHRS and YFSETQ. With 60 Vbeta and 13 Jbeta primers, the PCR was carried out. Assay used: immunoSEQ multiplex PCR; TCRdb lists only in-frame clones, some missing. The data hold roughly 88,000 clones, with less than 85% observed a single time. The sequence was obtained from a man younger than 40 in good health and CMV-seropositive. Input material: PBMCs. The chain is built from TRBV5-1 and TRBJ1-5, with D possibly being TRBD1 (5 bases). The CDR3 region is CASSLEGVSNQPQHF. DNA of the CDR3: TGCGCCAGCAGCTTGGAAGGGGTGAGCAATCAGCCCCAGCATTTT.